These 30 T cell receptor beta chains were sequenced from one sample in a study of cytomegalovirus exposure and HLA in healthy donors. The study ran its PCR with 60 Vbeta and 13 Jbeta primers. Data came from immunoSEQ multiplex PCR; TCRdb stores just in-frame clones and leaves some out. The sample holds tens of thousands of clones, approximately 71% seen once. Source material: PBMCs. These receptors were obtained from a man younger than 40 in good health and CMV-seronegative.

This clone has just one count. This chain links TRBV28 with TRBJ2-7; 8 bases match TRBD2. Germline assignment: CDR1 MDHEN and CDR2 SYDVKM. The CDR3 is 18 amino acids. The V segment lost 2 bases and the J segment 1 base; nucleotides outside the gene matches: 13. The CDR3 nucleotides read TGTGCCAGCAGTTTACTAGGGGCCCGGACTAGCCGATCCTACGAGCAGTACTTC. It is translated as CASSLLGARTSRSYEQYF.

This clone was detected once. V usage is TRBV9 and J usage is TRBJ2-2; 8 positions match TRBD1. V trimming: 5 bases; J trimming: 3 bases; junction bases outside the gene matches: 9. Germline V gene sequence: CDR1 SGDLS, CDR2 YYNGEE. This CDR3 comprises 16 residues. The CDR3 nucleotides are TGTGCCAGCAGTGACGAGGACAGGGCCTACACCGGGGAGCTGTTTTTT. Its translation is CASSDEDRAYTGELFF.

CDR3 nucleotides: TGCAGCGTCCCTGGGACTGAGAACACTGAAGCTTTCTTT. It encodes CSVPGTENTEAFF. The chain joins TRBV29-1 to TRBJ1-1, with D possibly matching TRBD1 (5 bases). Trimming removed 6 bases from V and 1 base from J, with 12 bases in between. The CDR3 extends over 13 amino acids. Germline values: CDR1 SQVTM, CDR2 ANQGSEA.

CDR3 nucleotide sequence: TGTGCCAGCAGCTTGGCCAGGGGTGGCTCGACTAATGAAAAACTGTTTTTT. It translates to CASSLARGGSTNEKLFF. The rearrangement links TRBV5-6 to TRBJ1-4; D might be TRBD1 (6 bases). The length of the CDR3 is 17 residues. Looked up from germline, CDR1 is SGHDT and CDR2 is YYEEEE. V lost 0 bases, J lost 2 bases, and 14 bases lay in between.

The chain recombines TRBV5-4 with TRBJ2-7; no definite D call. Trimming removed 4 bases from V and 6 bases from J, with 17 bases in between. This CDR3 is built from 14 residues. Germline V gene sequence: CDR1 SGHNT, CDR2 YYREEE (reference sequence). CDR3 DNA sequence: TGTGCCAGCAGCGGCGGTGTTGCCGCGGCCGAGCAGTACTTC. Its translation is CASSGGVAAAEQYF.

The rearrangement links TRBV5-8 to TRBJ2-2, with 9 bases fitting TRBD2. The germline gives CDR1 SGHTS, CDR2 YDEGEE. The CDR3 covers 17 residues. V shed 1 base, J shed 4 bases, and the junction held 8 bases outside the gene matches. CDR3 loop: CASSLSAGGVGTGELFF. CDR3 bases: TGTGCCAGCAGCTTGTCGGCGGGAGGGGTTGGCACCGGGGAGCTGTTTTTT.

This clone was recorded a few times. The chain is built from TRBV6-5 and TRBJ2-7; TRBD2 agrees at 8 bases. J was trimmed by 4 bases and V by 5 bases; bases with no gene match: 7. The CDR3 is 14 residues long. CDR1 and CDR2 (germline): MNHEY, SVGAGI. The CDR3 reads CASSALADMYEQYF. DNA for the CDR3: TGTGCCAGCAGTGCACTAGCGGATATGTACGAGCAGTACTTC.

The chain joins TRBV30 to TRBJ2-3; 10 nucleotides match TRBD2. CDR3 size: 15 residues. CDR1 is GTSNPN, CDR2 SVGIG, per germline (reference sequence). V shed 3 bases and J 5 bases; nucleotides not matched to a gene: 8. The CDR3 loop is CAWRPLAGVQDTQYF. The CDR3 DNA reads TGTGCCTGGAGGCCCCTAGCGGGGGTGCAAGATACGCAGTATTTT.

In its sample, this clone was seen once. This chain joins TRBV10-1 and TRBJ2-5, with TRBD1 matching over 9 bases. Germline CDR1 WNHNN, CDR2 SYGVQD (reference sequence). V lost 3 bases, J lost 5 bases, and 13 bases stayed unmatched. The CDR3 runs 17 residues. In nucleotides, the CDR3 is TGCGCCAGCAGTGACCGGATGGGACAGGGAATAGGGGAGACCCAGTACTTC. Amino acid sequence: CASSDRMGQGIGETQYF.

J is TRBJ2-7 and V is TRBV6-5; D gene unclear. Germline V gene sequence: CDR1 MNHEY, CDR2 SVGAGI. The CDR3 is made up of 15 amino acids. V was cut by 0 bases and J by 2 bases, with 11 bases left in between. This CDR3 reads CASSYSLLSTYEQYF. In nucleotides, the CDR3 is TGTGCCAGCAGTTACTCGTTACTATCTACCTACGAGCAGTACTTC.

Points on this clone: At one end the junction does not follow the germline gene, possibly because of a read error. The chain combines TRBV7-9 with TRBJ2-3, with TRBD2 matching 8 bases. Germline CDR1 is SEHNR and CDR2 is FQNEAQ (reference sequence). CDR3 length: 17 amino acids. CDR3 residues: CSSSLPRGAGGPDTQYF. The CDR3 DNA is TGTTCCAGCAGCTTGCCGAGGGGCGCGGGAGGTCCAGATACGCAGTATTTT.

This clone showed up just once. The gene calls are TRBV6-1 and TRBJ2-3, with 11 bases matching TRBD2. CDR1 and CDR2 from the germline V gene are MNHNS and SASEGT. Germline trimming cut 3 bases from V and 6 bases from J; bases unmatched to any gene: 8. The CDR3 covers 16 residues. The CDR3 DNA reads as TGTGCCAGCAGTGATTCCGGGACTAGCGGAGTTGATACGCAGTATTTT. This gives the protein CASSDSGTSGVDTQYF.

The chain is built from TRBV6-5 and TRBJ1-5; 7 bases match TRBD1. This CDR3 spans 14 amino acids. The germline gives CDR1 MNHEY, CDR2 SVGAGI. The J segment lost 3 bases and the V segment lost 5 bases, leaving 4 bases of the junction unmatched. DNA for the CDR3: TGTGCCAGCAGTCACGGGACAGTCAATCAGCCCCAGCATTTT. Translated: CASSHGTVNQPQHF.

The chain carries TRBV27 and TRBJ2-7, with D perhaps TRBD1 (6 bases). V lost 5 bases and J lost 3, with 14 bases in between. CDR1 is MNHEY and CDR2 is SMNVEV in the germline V gene (reference sequence). The CDR3 is 14 amino acids. The CDR3: CASSLTGILYEQYF. The CDR3 DNA reads TGTGCCAGCAGTCTGACAGGAATACTCTACGAGCAGTACTTC.

Written as DNA, the CDR3 is TGTGCCAGCAGCTTACAGGGCCTAGCGGGAGTCGGCTCCTACAATGAGCAGTTCTTC. Translated: CASSLQGLAGVGSYNEQFF. The chain employs TRBV7-9 and TRBJ2-1, with TRBD2 matching 10 bases. Losses at the gene ends were 2 bases for V and 0 bases for J; bases not matched to a gene: 10. The germline V gene has CDR1 SEHNR and CDR2 FQNEAQ (reference sequence). The CDR3 has 19 residues.

The chain carries TRBV2 and TRBJ2-1, with 8 bases aligning to TRBD2. The J segment lost 6 bases and the V segment lost 1 base, leaving 2 bases of the junction unmatched. This CDR3 is 14 amino acids long. Germline V gene lookup returns CDR1 SNHLY and CDR2 FYNNEI. CDR3 loop: CASSEGLAGNEQFF. The DNA of the CDR3 is TGTGCCAGCAGTGAAGGTCTAGCGGGCAATGAGCAGTTCTTC.

V usage is TRBV4-2 and J usage is TRBJ2-7, with D uncertain. V was shortened by 0 bases and J by 2 bases, with 20 bases between the two germline ends. The germline V gene has CDR1 LGHNA and CDR2 YNFKEQ. The CDR3 spans 18 residues. CDR3 in amino acids: CASSQELPVGLHTYEQYF. The CDR3 bases are TGTGCCAGCAGCCAAGAACTTCCAGTGGGCCTTCATACCTACGAGCAGTACTTC.

This chain links TRBV6-5 with TRBJ1-2; D gene ambiguous. The CDR3 sequence is 15 residues long. Germline CDR1 is MNHEY and CDR2 is SVGAGI. V was pared by 0 bases and J by 4 bases, with 12 bases between. CDR3 coding DNA: TGTGCCAGCAGTTACTCCCCCTGGCAGGCCTATGGCTACACCTTC. The encoded protein is CASSYSPWQAYGYTF.

The rearrangement uses TRBV10-2 and TRBJ1-2, with D perhaps matching TRBD1 (6 bases). Germline-derived CDR1 and CDR2 are WSHSY and SAAADI. The CDR3 is made up of 16 amino acids. The V end was cut by 3 bases, the J end by 3 bases, with 17 bases between. The CDR3 sequence: CASSEQGRGLDYGYTF. The CDR3 region has the DNA TGCGCCAGCAGTGAACAGGGAAGGGGCTTAGACTATGGCTACACCTTC.

This clone occurred a few times. The gene calls are TRBV5-4 and TRBJ2-5; weak D call: TRBD2 (5 bases). The germline gives CDR1 SGHNT, CDR2 YYREEE (reference sequence). The CDR3 loop spans 14 amino acids. Trimming removed 0 bases at V and 2 bases at J, with 8 bases between. CDR3 DNA sequence: TGTGCCAGCAGCTTGGGGACTGTTCAAGAGACCCAGTACTTC. Translated: CASSLGTVQETQYF.

In this sample, this clone turned up a few times. CDR3 sequence (DNA): TGCGCCAGCAGCCTCTCACCCTTGGCCAGTGGCTACACCTTC. Its translation: CASSLSPLASGYTF. The chain uses TRBV5-1 and TRBJ1-2; D uncertain. The germline V gene has CDR1 SGHRS and CDR2 YFSETQ. Trimming took off 4 bases at V and 7 bases at J, with 17 bases between the two ends. The CDR3 runs 14 residues.

The chain uses TRBV6-5 and TRBJ2-7; 7 bases map to TRBD1. V lost 5 bases to trimming and J lost 0 bases; unmatched junction nucleotides: 4. Germline V gives CDR1 MNHEY, CDR2 SVGAGI. The CDR3 totals 14 residues. The CDR3 nucleotides are TGTGCCAGCAGTGGGACAGCATTCTCCTACGAGCAGTACTTC. Protein: CASSGTAFSYEQYF.

The chain uses TRBV29-1 and TRBJ1-1; 7 bases agree with TRBD1. Trimming removed 7 bases from V and 1 base from J; junction bases left unmatched: 9. Germline V gene sequence: CDR1 SQVTM, CDR2 ANQGSEA. The CDR3 is made up of 14 amino acids. The CDR3 sequence: CSARGQLENTEAFF. The CDR3, as DNA: TGCAGCGCCAGGGGACAGCTGGAGAACACTGAAGCTTTCTTT.

The rearrangement joins TRBV10-3 to TRBJ1-4; no clear D. V lost 6 bases and J 4 bases, leaving 15 bases between the germline ends. CDR1 is ENHRY and CDR2 is SYGVKD in the germline V gene. The CDR3 length is 15 residues. CDR3 region: CAISLEGGSNEKLFF. CDR3 coding DNA: TGTGCCATCAGCCTAGAGGGCGGCAGTAATGAAAAACTGTTTTTT.

In DNA form, the CDR3 reads TGTGCCAGCAGGGACAGGGCTAACTATGGCTACACCTTC. Translating gives CASRDRANYGYTF. This chain uses TRBV6-5 with TRBJ1-2; 8 positions agree with TRBD1. Germline CDR1 and CDR2: MNHEY and SVGAGI. The CDR3 loop spans 13 amino acids. With 6 bases clipped from V and 0 bases from J, the junction kept 0 bases outside the gene matches.

This clone was picked up a small number of times. The rearrangement links TRBV28 to TRBJ2-5, with a tentative D call TRBD1 (6 bases). This CDR3 spans 15 amino acids. V was clipped by 3 bases and J by 2 bases, with 13 bases between them. Germline lookup yields CDR1 MDHEN and CDR2 SYDVKM. In nucleotides, the CDR3 is TGTGCCAGCAGTTTTACAGGGTTGAAACAAGAGACCCAGTACTTC. It codes for CASSFTGLKQETQYF.

V is TRBV10-1 and J is TRBJ1-4, with no clear D. Germline V gene sequence: CDR1 WNHNN, CDR2 SYGVQD (reference sequence). V gave up 6 bases and J gave up 8 bases, with 19 bases separating them. There are 15 residues in the CDR3. This CDR3 is CASSLGEASVEKLFF. DNA for the CDR3: TGCGCCAGCAGCCTAGGTGAGGCTTCGGTGGAAAAACTGTTTTTT.

This chain connects TRBV19 to TRBJ1-1; maybe TRBD1 (5 bases). Germline CDR1 is LNHDA and CDR2 is SQIVND (reference sequence). Deletions cut 6 bases from V and 1 base from J, with 15 bases between. The CDR3 runs 15 residues. CDR3: CASSRGRAENTEAFF. The CDR3 coding sequence is TGTGCCAGTAGCCGAGGCAGGGCAGAGAACACTGAAGCTTTCTTT. The full variable domain, in which reference TRBV19 and TRBJ1-1 provide the parts outside the CDR3, is DGGITQSPKYLFRKEGQNVTLSCEQNLNHDAMYWYRQDPGQGLRLIYYSQIVNDFQKGDIAEGYSVSREKKESFPLTVTSAQKNPTAFYLCASSRGRAENTEAFFGQGTRLTVV.

The chain combines TRBV7-9 with TRBJ2-5; D may be TRBD1 (6 bases). CDR1 and CDR2 (germline): SEHNR, FQNEAQ (reference sequence). CDR3 length: 15 residues. The V gene lost 5 bases and the J gene lost 5 bases, with 18 bases spanning the gap. CDR3 DNA sequence: TGTGCCAGCAGCGTTCCAGGGGCTATCCACGAGACCCAGTACTTC. Amino acid sequence: CASSVPGAIHETQYF. Full variable domain (outside the CDR3, taken from reference TRBV7-9 and TRBJ2-5): DTGVSQNPRHKITKRGQNVTFRCDPISEHNRLYWYRQTLGQGPEFLTYFQNEAQLEKSRLLSDRFSAERPKGSFSTLEIQRTEQGDSAMYLCASSVPGAIHETQYFGPGTRLLVL.

The V call is TRBV6-1, the J call TRBJ1-1, with 7 nucleotides matching TRBD1. Trimming took 5 bases from V and 6 from J; bases not matched to a gene: 9. The CDR3 has 14 residues. Per germline, CDR1 MNHNS and CDR2 SASEGT. The CDR3 nucleotides are TGTGCCAGCAGTTGGGACAGATATCAAGCTGAAGCTTTCTTT. It translates to CASSWDRYQAEAFF.